Detailed here is one T cell receptor beta chain. From the germline J gene comes the end of the CDR3, since the read stops 3 residues before it. Germline-derived CDR1 and CDR2 are SGHTS and YDEGEE. This CDR3 comprises 15 residues. V dropped 0 bases and J dropped 5 bases, with 13 bases sitting between them. Here immunoSEQ multiplex PCR was the method, and the copy in TCRdb shows in-frame clones only, minus some. This sample's table has 30,000 to 45,000 clones. The sample comes from a study of T cells in women clearing cervical HPV infection. Sequences were obtained from blood buffy coat. The rearrangement uses TRBV5-8 and TRBJ2-3, with a tentative D call TRBD2 (6 bases). The sequence was obtained from a woman aged 18 to 75 with a cervical HPV16 infection that either progressed to CIN3+ or cleared (not recorded which). The CDR3 protein is CASSLDGTSLDTQYF. Incomplete CDR3 DNA: TGTGCCAGCAGCTTGGACGGGACTTCCTTAGATACG.